Shown below are 21 T cell receptor beta chains from a single sample sequenced in a study of shared clonotypes between healthy human individuals. TCRdb's copy holds only in-frame clones and misses some; the assay was immunoSEQ multiplex PCR. Of over a million clones listed, 78% are singletons. The sample comprised memory CD4+ T cells from PBMCs. Stated subset: CD45RA-negative fraction. The receptors stem from a man aged 18 to 30 in good health. Some clones in this sample may be carry-over from other donors' samples.

V and J are TRBV19 and TRBJ2-5; 9 bases fit TRBD1. Germline trimming cut 2 bases from V and 4 bases from J; bases unmatched to any gene: 8. CDR3 length: 16 amino acids. Per the germline V gene, CDR1 is LNHDA and CDR2 is SQIVND (reference sequence). The CDR3 nucleotides are TGTGCCAGTAGTATATCCCTCGGACAGGGGATAGAGACCCAGTACTTC. This gives the protein CASSISLGQGIETQYF.

This chain links TRBV7-9 with TRBJ1-1, with D maybe TRBD1 (5 bases). Trimming removed 5 bases at V and 1 base at J, with 11 bases between. Germline lookup yields CDR1 SEHNR and CDR2 FQNEAQ (reference sequence). This CDR3 has 14 residues. The CDR3, as DNA: TGTGCCAGCAGCCTTCAAACAGGGAACACTGAAGCTTTCTTT. As protein: CASSLQTGNTEAFF. Looking up the rest from reference TRBV7-9 and TRBJ1-1 gives the full variable domain: DTGVSQNPRHKITKRGQNVTFRCDPISEHNRLYWYRQTLGQGPEFLTYFQNEAQLEKSRLLSDRFSAERPKGSFSTLEIQRTEQGDSAMYLCASSLQTGNTEAFFGQGTRLTVV.

About this clone: A much larger clone differs from this one at a single base, so this may be a read error. The same CDR3 is also encoded by other DNA sequences in this sample. The rearrangement links TRBV27 to TRBJ1-2, with a weak D call TRBD1 (5 bases). V shed 3 bases and J shed 4 bases, with 9 bases lying between them. Germline values: CDR1 MNHEY, CDR2 SMNVEV (reference sequence). CDR3 length: 13 residues. The CDR3 sequence: CASSFRASYGYTF. CDR3 nucleotides: TGTGCCAGCAGTTTCAGGGCGAGCTATGGCTACACCTTC.

This rearrangement joins TRBV28 to TRBJ1-5; 9 nucleotides agree with TRBD1. The CDR3 extends over 17 amino acids. Germline V gives CDR1 MDHEN, CDR2 SYDVKM. V lost 5 bases and J lost 0; bases outside the gene matches: 8. The CDR3 DNA follows: TGTGCCAGCAGTCTCAGGACAGGGGCATATAGCAATCAGCCCCAGCATTTT. Its protein is CASSLRTGAYSNQPQHF.

The J gene is TRBJ2-7, the V gene TRBV4-2, with 8 bases lining up with TRBD2. CDR1 and CDR2 from the germline V gene are LGHNA and YNFKEQ. This CDR3 is built from 18 residues. V was pared by 3 bases and J by 7 bases, with 20 bases of the junction left unmatched. CDR3 bases: TGTGCCAGCAGCCAGACTAGCGTAAGGGGAGCGGGAGTACTTGAGCAGTACTTC. Translation gives CASSQTSVRGAGVLEQYF.

The chain employs TRBV7-7 and TRBJ2-1; D is possibly TRBD1 (5 bases). Germline V gene data show CDR1 as SSHAT and CDR2 as FNYEAQ (reference sequence). V lost 1 base, J lost 0 bases, and 7 bases lay in between. CDR3 size: 15 residues. The CDR3 DNA sequence: TGTGCCAGCAGCTTAGGGACACCCTCCTACAATGAGCAGTTCTTC. It encodes CASSLGTPSYNEQFF.

V gene TRBV6-1 combines with J gene TRBJ2-7; 9 bases agree with TRBD2. CDR1 and CDR2 from the germline V gene are MNHNS and SASEGT. The V gene end was trimmed by 4 bases and the J gene end by 10 bases; junction bases not matched to a gene: 17. The length of the CDR3 is 16 residues. CDR3 in DNA: TGTGCCAGCAGTGCGATACCTAGGGGCCTAGCGGGATCTCAGTACTTC. The encoded protein is CASSAIPRGLAGSQYF.

This chain links TRBV13 with TRBJ1-1, with 7 bases identical to TRBD1. V lost 1 base to trimming and J lost 1 base; unmatched junction nucleotides: 6. Per the germline V gene, CDR1 is PRHDT and CDR2 is FYEKMQ (reference sequence). This CDR3 region has 16 residues. The CDR3 reads CASSLEGPGGNTEAFF. DNA of the CDR3: TGTGCCAGCAGCTTAGAGGGCCCAGGGGGGAACACTGAAGCTTTCTTT.

This clone was counted only a few times. The chain recombines TRBV7-9 with TRBJ2-7; 8 bases agree with TRBD1. This CDR3 is 15 amino acids long. V shed 5 bases, J shed 2 bases, and the junction held 8 bases outside the gene matches. Germline CDR1 SEHNR, CDR2 FQNEAQ (reference sequence). The CDR3 protein is CASSRQGTNTYEQYF. CDR3 nucleotides: TGTGCCAGCAGCCGACAGGGGACAAATACCTACGAGCAGTACTTC. Combining the CDR3 with reference TRBV7-9 and TRBJ2-7 gives the whole variable domain DTGVSQNPRHKITKRGQNVTFRCDPISEHNRLYWYRQTLGQGPEFLTYFQNEAQLEKSRLLSDRFSAERPKGSFSTLEIQRTEQGDSAMYLCASSRQGTNTYEQYFGPGTRLTVT.

This clone is a singleton in its sample. The rearrangement joins TRBV18 to TRBJ2-3; 11 bases are shared with TRBD1. J lost 4 bases, V lost 1 base, and 4 bases had no gene match. Germline CDR1 and CDR2: KGHSH and LQKENI. The CDR3 totals 16 residues. The CDR3 region is CASSPLGQGAADTQYF. The CDR3 DNA reads as TGTGCCAGCTCACCACTAGGACAGGGGGCAGCAGATACGCAGTATTTT.

This clone has only a few counts. The J gene is TRBJ2-1, the V gene TRBV27, with D possibly TRBD1 on 5 matching bases. This CDR3 region has 14 residues. Germline CDR1 reads MNHEY; CDR2 reads SMNVEV (reference sequence). Trimming stripped 6 bases from V and 7 bases from J, with 16 bases between. The DNA of the CDR3 is TGTGCCAGCAGAGGGGCCCGCAAAGTAAATGAGCAGTTCTTC. Its protein is CASRGARKVNEQFF.

The V and J genes are TRBV6-1 and TRBJ2-3; D remains unclear. CDR3 length: 15 amino acids. Germline CDR1 reads MNHNS; CDR2 reads SASEGT. V was cut by 2 bases and J by 0 bases, with 9 bases left in between. CDR3 sequence (DNA): TGTGCCAGCAGTGAAAAACAGATAAGCACAGATACGCAGTATTTT. Translating it yields CASSEKQISTDTQYF.

On this clone: The sample contains more than one DNA sequence encoding this CDR3. The chain combines TRBV5-4 with TRBJ2-1; 7 nucleotides agree with TRBD2. The CDR3 loop spans 15 amino acids. Germline CDR1 SGHNT, CDR2 YYREEE (reference sequence). V lost 4 bases, J lost 0 bases, and 4 bases stayed unmatched. The CDR3 sequence is CASSLGGSSYNEQFF. CDR3 bases: TGTGCCAGCAGCCTCGGGGGGAGCTCCTACAATGAGCAGTTCTTC.

The chain combines TRBV7-2 with TRBJ2-7, with D uncertain. CDR3 size: 14 residues. Per the germline V gene, CDR1 is SGHTA and CDR2 is FQGNSA. Trimming left V 1 base short and J 2 bases short, with 9 bases between. The CDR3 region has the DNA TGTGCCAGCAGCTTAGGGTGGGTACCCTACGAGCAGTACTTC. Translating it yields CASSLGWVPYEQYF.

The chain has TRBV2 and TRBJ2-3; a weak D match, TRBD1 (5 bases). Trimming shortened V by 7 bases and J by 0 bases, and 14 bases separated the two germline ends. Germline loops: CDR1 SNHLY, CDR2 FYNNEI. This CDR3 has 15 residues. Here the CDR3 reads CASTYRIASTDTQYF. As DNA, the CDR3 is TGTGCCAGCACCTACAGGATCGCTAGCACAGATACGCAGTATTTT.

The chain couples TRBV9 to TRBJ1-3, with TRBD1 matching 8 bases. CDR1 and CDR2 (germline): SGDLS, YYNGEE. The CDR3 extends over 16 amino acids. The junction had 6 bases not matched to a gene; V was cut back by 1 base and J by 3 bases. The CDR3 protein is CASSVQGAGDGNTIYF. In DNA form, the CDR3 reads TGTGCCAGCAGCGTACAGGGGGCTGGAGATGGAAACACCATATATTTT.

This chain joins TRBV28 and TRBJ2-1; the D gene is possibly TRBD2 (6 bases). Trimming removed 7 bases from V and 7 bases from J, with 8 bases in between. CDR1 and CDR2 (germline): MDHEN, SYDVKM. CDR3 length: 11 residues. This CDR3 reads CASIRGNEQFF. CDR3 nucleotides: TGTGCCAGCATCCGGGGGAATGAGCAGTTCTTC.

The rearrangement joins TRBV30 to TRBJ2-2; D tentatively fits TRBD1 or TRBD2 (5 bases each). This CDR3 is built from 12 residues. CDR1 and CDR2 (germline): GTSNPN, SVGIG (reference sequence). V was shortened by 5 bases and J by 7 bases, with 11 bases between the two germline ends. The CDR3 reads CAWGGAGGELFF. In nucleotides, the CDR3 is TGTGCCTGGGGGGGAGCCGGCGGGGAGCTGTTTTTT.

Notes on this clone: One end of the junction fails to match germline, which may point to a read error. The same CDR3 is also encoded by other DNA sequences in this sample. The V and J genes are TRBV2 and TRBJ1-1, with a weak D call TRBD1 (5 bases). The length of the CDR3 is 16 residues. Germline CDR1 SNHLY, CDR2 FYNNEI. CDR3 in amino acids: CASSEGRGSQPTEAFF. CDR3 sequence (DNA): TGTGCCAGCAGCGAGGGGCGGGGCAGCCAACCCACTGAGGCTTTCTTT.

For the CDR3, the DNA is TGTGCCAGCAGTTACTCTTTCGGGACCTATGGAGCTTTCTTT. Its translation: CASSYSFGTYGAFF. This chain connects TRBV6-5 to TRBJ1-1, with D perhaps matching TRBD1 (5 bases). This CDR3 comprises 14 residues. The germline V and J ends were trimmed by 0 bases and 10 bases, with 15 bases remaining between them. CDR1 MNHEY and CDR2 SVGAGI come from the germline V gene.

J is TRBJ1-1 and V is TRBV5-1; perhaps TRBD1 as D (5 bases). V was shortened by 6 bases and J by 4 bases, with 19 bases between the two germline ends. Germline CDR1 is SGHRS and CDR2 is YFSETQ. The CDR3 consists of 15 residues. CDR3 sequence: CASTSGGTTATEAFF. CDR3 nucleotides: TGCGCCAGCACTTCGGGGGGAACGACGGCCACTGAAGCTTTCTTT.